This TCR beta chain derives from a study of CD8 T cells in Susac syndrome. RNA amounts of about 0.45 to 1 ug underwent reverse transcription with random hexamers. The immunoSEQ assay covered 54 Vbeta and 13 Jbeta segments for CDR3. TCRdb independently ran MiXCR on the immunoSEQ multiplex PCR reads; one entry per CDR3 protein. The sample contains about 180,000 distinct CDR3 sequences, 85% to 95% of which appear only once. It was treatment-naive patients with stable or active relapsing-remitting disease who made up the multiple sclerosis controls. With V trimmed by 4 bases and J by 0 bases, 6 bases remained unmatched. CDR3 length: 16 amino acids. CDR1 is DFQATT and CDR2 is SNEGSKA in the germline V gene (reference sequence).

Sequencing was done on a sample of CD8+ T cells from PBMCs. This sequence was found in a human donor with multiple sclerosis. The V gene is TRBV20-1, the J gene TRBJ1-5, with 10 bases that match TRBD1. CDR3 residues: CSAMDRGGISNQPQHF. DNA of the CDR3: TGCAGTGCTATGGACAGGGGGGGGATTAGCAATCAGCCCCAGCATTTT.